A single sample is the source of the 27 T cell receptor beta chains below, sequenced in a study of response to subunit inactivated influenza vaccine. TCRdb fed the RT-PCR reads into MiXCR, producing one record per CDR3 protein. The profile covers some 500,000 distinct CDR3 sequences, with roughly 23% appearing a single time and around 2% taken by the ten largest. This specimen consisted of CD4+ T cells sorted from PBMCs, obtained more than 4 days after vaccination. These receptor sequences come from a man in his fifties who received an inactivated influenza vaccine.

This clonotype occurred a few times. The V gene is TRBV20-1, the J gene TRBJ2-1; D may be TRBD2 (5 bases). The germline V gene has CDR1 DFQATT and CDR2 SNEGSKA (reference sequence). The V end was cut by 2 bases, the J end by 2 bases, with 10 bases between. The CDR3 runs 14 residues. The DNA for the CDR3 is TGCAGTGCTAGATCGCTAGCAACCTACAATGAGCAGTTCTTC. This codes for CSARSLATYNEQFF.

V is TRBV2 and J is TRBJ2-1; D not certain. Trimming removed 8 bases from V and 0 bases from J, with 8 bases in between. There are 13 residues in the CDR3. From germline, CDR1 is SNHLY and CDR2 FYNNEI. CDR3 in amino acids: CASLFNSYNEQFF. The DNA of the CDR3 is TGTGCCAGCCTGTTCAACTCCTACAATGAGCAGTTCTTC.

The V call is TRBV5-1, the J call TRBJ2-5; 7 bases line up with TRBD1. CDR1 SGHRS and CDR2 YFSETQ come from the germline V gene. V shed 4 bases and J 1 base; nucleotides not matched to a gene: 16. This CDR3 has 18 amino acids. The CDR3 sequence is CASSRTGAHGRTQETQYF. In DNA form, the CDR3 reads TGCGCCAGCAGCCGGACAGGAGCCCACGGCCGAACCCAAGAGACCCAGTACTTC. The variable domain in full, with the rest retrieved from reference TRBV5-1 and TRBJ2-5, is KAGVTQTPRYLIKTRGQQVTLSCSPISGHRSVSWYQQTPGQGLQFLFEYFSETQRNKGNFPGRFSGRQFSNSRSEMNVSTLELGDSALYLCASSRTGAHGRTQETQYFGPGTRLLVL.

The chain has TRBV28 and TRBJ2-7; 7 nucleotides agree with TRBD2. The CDR3 has 14 amino acids. V was pared by 7 bases and J by 3 bases, with 9 bases of the junction left unmatched. Germline CDR1 and CDR2: MDHEN and SYDVKM. The CDR3 is CASTPGGRVYEQYF. CDR3 coding DNA: TGTGCCAGCACCCCGGGGGGTCGGGTCTACGAGCAGTACTTC. Complete variable domain (other parts from reference TRBV28 and TRBJ2-7): DVKVTQSSRYLVKRTGEKVFLECVQDMDHENMFWYRQDPGLGLRLIYFSYDVKMKEKGDIPEGYSVSREKKERFSLILESASTNQTSMYLCASTPGGRVYEQYFGPGTRLTVT.

The chain recombines TRBV11-2 with TRBJ2-5; D is undetermined. V was trimmed by 0 bases and J by 4 bases, leaving 9 bases between them. CDR3 length equals 14 residues. Germline CDR1 and CDR2: SGHAT and FQNNGV. The CDR3 DNA reads TGTGCCAGCAGCTTAGACGTAACTCTAGAGACCCAGTACTTC. Its translation is CASSLDVTLETQYF.

This clonotype was seen only a few times. The rearrangement links TRBV29-1 to TRBJ2-5; tentative D call: TRBD2 (6 bases). Trimming took 7 bases from V and 4 from J, leaving 10 bases between them. Germline V gene lookup returns CDR1 SQVTM and CDR2 ANQGSEA. This CDR3 contains 11 residues. The CDR3 is CSAVGGETQYF. The CDR3 DNA reads TGCAGCGCCGTGGGGGGAGAGACCCAGTACTTC.

This chain links TRBV12-3 or TRBV12-4 with TRBJ2-7; 13 bases are a match to TRBD2. The length of the CDR3 is 14 residues. With V trimmed by 7 bases and J by 5 bases, 5 bases remained unmatched. The CDR3 sequence is CASKLAGGPDEQYF. The CDR3 DNA reads TGTGCCAGCAAACTAGCGGGAGGGCCTGACGAGCAGTACTTC.

This clonotype showed up just a few times. The chain recombines TRBV20-1 with TRBJ2-1; 13 bases are a match to TRBD2. The trim removed 1 base at V and 9 bases at J, leaving 6 bases unmatched. Germline values: CDR1 DFQATT, CDR2 SNEGSKA (reference sequence). The CDR3 has 15 residues. The CDR3: CSARGTSGRGAEQFF. CDR3 DNA: TGCAGTGCTAGAGGAACTAGCGGGAGGGGGGCTGAGCAGTTCTTC.

The sample holds a few counts of this clonotype. V and J are TRBV20-1 and TRBJ2-7, with 11 bases identical to TRBD1. The V and J ends lost 2 bases and 7 bases, in that order; junction bases with no gene match: 16. The CDR3 consists of 17 residues. CDR1 DFQATT and CDR2 SNEGSKA come from the germline V gene (reference sequence). The CDR3 bases are TGCAGTGCTAGACGGACAGGGGGCATCTATTTTCCTCAAGAGCAGTACTTC. Amino acids: CSARRTGGIYFPQEQYF.

The rearrangement uses TRBV5-1 and TRBJ2-7, with D perhaps TRBD2 (6 bases). The CDR3 extends over 14 amino acids. The germline V gene encodes CDR1 SGHRS and CDR2 YFSETQ. Trimming stripped 9 bases from V and 3 bases from J, with 19 bases between. CDR3 coding DNA: TGCGCCATCAGAGTCAGGCCGGGAGACTACGAGCAGTACTTC. Its translation is CAIRVRPGDYEQYF.

This clonotype was observed a handful of times. V gene TRBV10-1 combines with J gene TRBJ2-1, with 8 bases that match TRBD2. Germline V gene data show CDR1 as WNHNN and CDR2 as SYGVQD (reference sequence). The trim removed 4 bases at V and 5 bases at J, leaving 13 bases unmatched. The CDR3 is 17 residues long. In DNA form, the CDR3 reads TGCGCCAGCAGTGGCGGACTAGCCGGGCACCCTGACAATGAGCAGTTCTTC. Translated, it gives CASSGGLAGHPDNEQFF.

The table lists this clonotype with a few counts. This chain joins TRBV20-1 and TRBJ2-1, with 10 nucleotides matching TRBD2. The length of the CDR3 is 16 residues. V lost 3 bases, J lost 0 bases, and 5 bases stayed unmatched. CDR1 and CDR2 from the germline V gene are DFQATT and SNEGSKA (reference sequence). CDR3 nucleotides: TGCAGTGCTAGCAGCGCTAGCGGGAGCTCCTACAATGAGCAGTTCTTC. It encodes CSASSASGSSYNEQFF.

This clonotype was detected a few times. The CDR3 sequence: CASSPRTALEGYTF. CDR3 coding DNA: TGTGCCAGCAGCCCACGGACAGCCCTTGAGGGCTACACCTTC. The chain combines TRBV7-2 with TRBJ1-2; weak D call: TRBD1 (6 bases). The germline gives CDR1 SGHTA, CDR2 FQGNSA. This CDR3 comprises 14 residues. Between the trimmed V and J ends, which lost 5 bases and 8 bases, there was a span of 18 bases.

The chain employs TRBV7-2 and TRBJ2-5; 12 bases are shared with TRBD2. Trimming took 5 bases from V and 6 from J; bases not matched to a gene: 13. CDR1 is SGHTA and CDR2 is FQGNSA in the germline V gene. This CDR3 has 17 residues. Here the CDR3 DNA reads TGTGCCAGCAGCGGCTGGACTAGCGGGAAGTTGAGGCAGACCCAGTACTTC. Translated: CASSGWTSGKLRQTQYF.

CDR3 DNA sequence: TGCGCCAGCAGCCAAGATTTAGGACTAGCGTTAATAAGCTCCTACAATGAGCAGTTCTTC. Residues: CASSQDLGLALISSYNEQFF. This rearrangement joins TRBV4-3 to TRBJ2-1, with 9 bases lining up with TRBD2. In germline, CDR1 is LGHNA, CDR2 YSLEER. The CDR3 covers 20 residues. V lost 0 bases to trimming and J lost 0 bases; unmatched junction nucleotides: 12.

The V gene is TRBV29-1, the J gene TRBJ1-1; unclear D gene. The CDR3 runs 15 residues. V lost 1 base and J lost 1, with 13 bases in between. CDR1 and CDR2 from the germline V gene are SQVTM and ANQGSEA. The CDR3 reads CSVEGGGRTNTEAFF. As DNA, the CDR3 is TGCAGCGTTGAAGGCGGCGGACGGACGAACACTGAAGCTTTCTTT.

This clonotype has a handful of counts. CDR3 DNA: TGCAGCGTTGGTGGGTTAGGGGGGACAGGGAGCAATCAGCCCCAGCATTTT. Translation: CSVGGLGGTGSNQPQHF. The chain employs TRBV29-1 and TRBJ1-5; 9 bases are shared with TRBD1. CDR1 and CDR2 (germline): SQVTM, ANQGSEA. Trimming took 4 bases from V and 1 from J; bases not matched to a gene: 11. The CDR3 runs to 17 residues.

The rearrangement links TRBV27 to TRBJ1-1; tentatively, D is TRBD1 (6 bases). CDR3 size: 13 residues. Germline assignment: CDR1 MNHEY and CDR2 SMNVEV (reference sequence). V was shortened by 2 bases and J by 11 bases, with 15 bases between the two germline ends. The CDR3 protein is CASSLGTRGRAFF. CDR3 in DNA: TGTGCCAGCAGTTTAGGGACAAGGGGTAGGGCTTTCTTT.

The chain links TRBV27 to TRBJ1-5; 9 bases agree with TRBD1. The length of the CDR3 is 15 residues. J lost 3 bases, V lost 5 bases, and 5 bases had no gene match. Germline values: CDR1 MNHEY, CDR2 SMNVEV (reference sequence). CDR3 amino acids: CASSLGQGINQPQHF. CDR3 in DNA: TGTGCCAGCAGTCTGGGACAGGGAATCAATCAGCCCCAGCATTTT.

CDR3 sequence: CASSRRSGFQETQYF. The CDR3 DNA reads TGTGCCAGCAGTAGGAGGAGCGGGTTCCAAGAGACCCAGTACTTC. V gene TRBV6-1 combines with J gene TRBJ2-5; D is perhaps TRBD2 (6 bases). The CDR3 runs to 15 residues. V dropped 5 bases and J dropped 1 base, with 14 bases sitting between them. CDR1 and CDR2 (germline): MNHNS, SASEGT.

The chain links TRBV29-1 to TRBJ1-1, with D hard to call. The CDR3 extends over 12 amino acids. V lost 4 bases and J lost 5, with 11 bases in between. Germline V lookup: CDR1 SQVTM, CDR2 ANQGSEA. The CDR3 spells CSVVFGNTEAFF. CDR3 bases: TGCAGCGTTGTGTTTGGGAATACTGAAGCTTTCTTT.

The chain links TRBV5-6 to TRBJ2-5, with TRBD1 identical over 9 bases. The length of the CDR3 is 15 residues. Germline CDR1 SGHDT, CDR2 YYEEEE. The junction had 7 bases not matched to a gene; V was cut back by 5 bases and J by 2 bases. The CDR3 region is CASRSFDRGQETQYF. The CDR3 DNA follows: TGTGCCAGCAGATCCTTCGACAGGGGGCAAGAGACCCAGTACTTC.

The J gene is TRBJ2-1, the V gene TRBV7-9; D may match TRBD1 or TRBD2 (6 bases each). The CDR3 contains 14 residues. Germline lookup yields CDR1 SEHNR and CDR2 FQNEAQ (reference sequence). The CDR3: CATNTGARYNEQFF. The CDR3 DNA is TGTGCTACTAACACGGGGGCGCGATACAATGAGCAGTTCTTC.

V usage is TRBV11-2 and J usage is TRBJ2-2; D is possibly TRBD1 (5 bases). This CDR3 comprises 15 residues. V was shortened by 0 bases and J by 4 bases, with 9 bases between the two germline ends. From germline, CDR1 is SGHAT and CDR2 FQNNGV. The CDR3 DNA is TGTGCCAGCAGCTTAGAATACAGGAGCACCGGGGAGCTGTTTTTT. This codes for CASSLEYRSTGELFF.

This clonotype occurred a few times. The chain employs TRBV20-1 and TRBJ1-5; D is undetermined. CDR3 length equals 13 residues. V gave up 1 base and J gave up 5 bases, with 9 bases separating them. Germline V gene data show CDR1 as DFQATT and CDR2 as SNEGSKA (reference sequence). The CDR3 region has the DNA TGCAGTGCTAGAGGTAGCCCCCATCAGCCCCAGCATTTT. The encoded protein is CSARGSPHQPQHF.

The chain recombines TRBV20-1 with TRBJ2-7; 10 nucleotides line up with TRBD2. The CDR3 is 15 residues long. Looked up from germline, CDR1 is DFQATT and CDR2 is SNEGSKA (reference sequence). The V gene end was trimmed by 5 bases and the J gene end by 2 bases; junction bases not matched to a gene: 9. The CDR3 DNA is TGCAGTGCTCCTGGGCAAGCGGGAGGGCCCTACGAGCAGTACTTC. It is translated as CSAPGQAGGPYEQYF.

This clonotype has just a few counts. The chain recombines TRBV29-1 with TRBJ2-5, with 7 bases aligning to TRBD1. J gave up 5 bases and V 3 bases, and 6 bases lay outside the gene matches. This CDR3 has 13 amino acids. Germline CDR1 and CDR2: SQVTM and ANQGSEA. CDR3 DNA sequence: TGCAGCGTTGATGGACAGGCTCGGGAGACCCAGTACTTC. This codes for CSVDGQARETQYF.